A single sample is the source of the 6 T cell receptor beta chains below, sequenced in a study of radiotherapy plus CTLA-4 blockade in lung cancer. This table comes from immunoSEQ multiplex PCR, and its TCRdb copy is limited to in-frame clones, with some not included. The sample contains under 95,000 clones, about 84% of which appear only once. The sequences come from peripheral blood, collected from a patient treated with radiotherapy plus ipilimumab. The source of these receptors is a human donor with non-small cell lung cancer who had stable disease on radiotherapy plus ipilimumab.

The rearrangement links TRBV7-2 to TRBJ2-6, with D maybe TRBD1 (5 bases). V gave up 1 base and J gave up 2 bases, with 6 bases separating them. Germline CDR1 SGHTA, CDR2 FQGNSA. The CDR3 extends over 15 amino acids. The CDR3 protein is CASSLGGAGANVLTF. The CDR3 nucleotides are TGTGCCAGCAGCTTAGGGGGCGCTGGGGCCAACGTCCTGACTTTC.

The V and J genes are TRBV30 and TRBJ2-2, with D unclear. Germline V gene data show CDR1 as GTSNPN and CDR2 as SVGIG (reference sequence). This CDR3 has 16 residues. Trimming removed 2 bases from V and 0 bases from J, with 13 bases in between. The CDR3 is CAWSNMELTNTGELFF. CDR3 nucleotide sequence: TGTGCCTGGAGTAACATGGAGTTAACGAACACCGGGGAGCTGTTTTTT. Looking up the rest from reference TRBV30 and TRBJ2-2 gives the full variable domain: SQTIHQWPATLVQPVGSPLSLECTVEGTSNPNLYWYRQAAGRGLQLLFYSVGIGQISSEVPQNLSASRPQDRQFILSSKKLLLSDSGFYLCAWSNMELTNTGELFFGEGSRLTVL.

V gene TRBV27 combines with J gene TRBJ2-7; TRBD1 agrees at 10 bases. J was trimmed by 1 base and V by 8 bases; bases with no gene match: 2. This CDR3 has 13 residues. CDR1 and CDR2 (germline): MNHEY, SMNVEV (reference sequence). For the CDR3, the DNA is TGTGCCAGCTCGGGACAGGGGTCCTACGAGCAGTACTTC. Protein sequence: CASSGQGSYEQYF.

The chain is built from TRBV7-3 and TRBJ2-2, with D possibly being TRBD1 (7 bases). V lost 5 bases and J lost 5, with 18 bases in between. There are 16 residues in the CDR3. Germline values: CDR1 SGHTA, CDR2 FQGTGA. The CDR3 sequence is CASSPSRRGHTGELFF. CDR3 nucleotides: TGTGCCAGCAGCCCCTCCAGGAGGGGGCATACCGGGGAGCTGTTTTTT.

The count of this clone is one. The gene calls are TRBV5-1 and TRBJ1-1; 7 bases map to TRBD1. From germline, CDR1 is SGHRS and CDR2 YFSETQ. Trimming removed 4 bases from V and 11 bases from J; junction bases left unmatched: 11. The CDR3 is made up of 13 amino acids. The CDR3 DNA is TGCGCCAGCAGCCTTTGGACAGGTGAAGTGGCTTTCTTT. It is translated as CASSLWTGEVAFF. Full variable domain (missing parts from reference TRBV5-1 and TRBJ1-1): KAGVTQTPRYLIKTRGQQVTLSCSPISGHRSVSWYQQTPGQGLQFLFEYFSETQRNKGNFPGRFSGRQFSNSRSEMNVSTLELGDSALYLCASSLWTGEVAFFGQGTRLTVV.

The rearrangement uses TRBV7-2 and TRBJ2-5, with 7 bases matching TRBD2. CDR1 and CDR2 from the germline V gene are SGHTA and FQGNSA. The CDR3 is 16 residues long. Germline trimming cut 2 bases from V and 2 bases from J; bases unmatched to any gene: 8. CDR3 coding DNA: TGTGCCAGCAGCTTACGAGAGGGACTACCTCAAGAGACCCAGTACTTC. Translated, it gives CASSLREGLPQETQYF.